This is a list of T cell receptor beta chains from one sample in a study of PD-L1 blockade in urothelial cancer. Here immunoSEQ multiplex PCR was the method, and the copy in TCRdb shows in-frame clones only, minus some. Of tens of thousands of clones in the sample, over 75% were seen once. This specimen consisted of PBMCs, obtained around atezolizumab (anti-PD-L1) treatment. Receptors were obtained from a man aged 65-85 years with urothelial cancer. The CDR3 runs from the conserved cysteine through the conserved F or W. The D gene is left open where the match is weak. Rows give clone size only sometimes, using once, few, many, or a class for an expanded clone.

>TRBV4-1|TRBJ1-4|.|TRBD1
CASSRQTGGNEKLFF
TGCGCCAGCAGCCGCCAGACAGGGGGAAATGAAAAACTGTTTTTT
>TRBV19|TRBJ1-2|.|TRBD1
CASNKDRGEYGYTF
TGTGCCAGTAACAAGGACAGGGGGGAGTATGGCTACACCTTC
>TRBV11-3|TRBJ1-1|.|.
CASSLEGGTEAFF
TGTGCCAGCAGCTTAGAGGGGGGGACTGAAGCTTTCTTT
>TRBV2|TRBJ1-5|.|TRBD1
CASDDDRDNQPQHF
TGTGCCAGCGACGACGACAGGGACAATCAGCCCCAGCATTTT
>TRBV11-2|TRBJ1-1|once|.
CASSLTTGNTEAFF
TGTGCCAGCAGCTTAACCACGGGGAACACTGAAGCTTTCTTT
>TRBV13|TRBJ2-1|.|TRBD1
CASSYGDRDNEQFF
TGTGCCAGCAGCTATGGGGACAGGGACAATGAGCAGTTCTTC
>TRBV28|TRBJ2-5|.|TRBD1
CASRGTGGEEETQYF
TGTGCCAGCAGGGGGACAGGGGGCGAGGAAGAGACCCAGTACTTC
>TRBV7-9|TRBJ2-3|.|TRBD2
CASSFWSGRQDTQYF
TGTGCCAGCAGCTTTTGGAGCGGGAGACAAGATACGCAGTATTTT
>TRBV5-1|TRBJ2-6|.|TRBD1
CASSLGQGGSGANVLTF
TGCGCCAGCAGCTTGGGACAGGGTGGCTCTGGGGCCAACGTCCTGACTTTC
>TRBV11-3|TRBJ2-1|.|.
CASSPRQGVREGNEQFF
TGTGCCAGCAGCCCGCGACAGGGAGTTCGGGAGGGGAATGAGCAGTTCTTC
>TRBV28|TRBJ2-2|.|.
CASSNLNTGELFF
TGTGCCAGCAGTAATTTAAACACCGGGGAGCTGTTTTTT
>TRBV5-1|TRBJ2-7|.|TRBD2
CASSQGGLADDEQYF
TGCGCCAGCAGCCAGGGAGGACTAGCGGACGACGAGCAGTACTTC
>TRBV7-7|TRBJ2-1|once|TRBD2
CASSPRGGRNNEQFF
TGTGCCAGCAGCCCAAGGGGCGGGAGGAACAATGAGCAGTTCTTC
>TRBV7-9|TRBJ1-2|.|TRBD1
CASSLYPGEGAENYGYTF
TGTGCCAGCAGCTTATATCCCGGCGAGGGGGCAGAAAACTATGGCTACACCTTC
>TRBV30|TRBJ2-3|.|TRBD2
CAWSVRGLAGANTQYF
TGTGCCTGGAGTGTACGAGGACTAGCGGGAGCAAATACGCAGTATTTT
>TRBV7-9|TRBJ1-1|.|.
CASSLYSRVNTEAFF
TGTGCCAGCAGCTTATATTCCAGGGTGAACACTGAAGCTTTCTTT
>TRBV11-3|TRBJ1-1|.|.
CASSSRRVGNTEAFF
TGTGCCAGCAGCTCCCGACGGGTAGGGAACACTGAAGCTTTCTTT
>TRBV5-4|TRBJ2-5|.|.
CASSSTVAETQYF
TGTGCCAGCAGCTCGACAGTCGCCGAGACCCAGTACTTC
>TRBV4-3|TRBJ1-1|few|.
CASSHSTGTEAFF
TGCGCCAGCAGCCATAGTACAGGCACTGAAGCTTTCTTT
>TRBV5-1|TRBJ2-1|.|.
CASNQQGSNYNEQFF
TGCGCCAGCAATCAACAGGGAAGTAACTACAATGAGCAGTTCTTC
>TRBV11-1|TRBJ2-6|.|.
CATWDNSGANVLTF
TGTGCCACCTGGGACAACTCTGGGGCCAACGTCCTGACTTTC